The clone carrying this TCR beta chain was counted only a few times. Its antigen is currently unknown. The sample originates from a study of cytomegalovirus exposure and HLA in healthy donors. Regarding the study as a whole: TCR beta V- and J-gene trimming, according to a later analysis, was linked to a missense DCLRE1C variant.

It was with 60 Vbeta and 13 Jbeta primers that the PCR ran. Produced via immunoSEQ multiplex PCR; TCRdb's table is partial and in-frame only. Among around 170,000 clones listed, around 76% were seen once. The CDR3 is 13 residues long. Germline-derived CDR1 and CDR2 are SQVTM and ANQGSEA. V was pared by 4 bases and J by 5 bases, with 5 bases of the junction left unmatched. Sequenced input: PBMCs. The V and J genes are TRBV29-1 and TRBJ2-7, with TRBD1 identical over 10 bases. This TCR was sampled from a woman in her thirties in good health and CMV-seropositive. As DNA, the CDR3 is TGCAGCGTTGTAGCCGACAGGGGGCACGAGCAGTACTTC. Amino acids: CSVVADRGHEQYF.